What follows describes a single TCR beta chain. The data were obtained in a study of T cell changes during pregnancy in multiple sclerosis. Using immunoSEQ multiplex PCR, the repertoire was profiled, and TCRdb retains in-frame clones only, with some absent. The sample records 65,000 to 70,000 clones, 85% to 95% being singletons. The sample in question was peripheral blood, obtained in the third trimester of pregnancy. This sequence originates from a female donor in good health, enrolled as a control in a pregnancy study.

The CDR3 DNA sequence: TGCGCCAGCAGCCTCATCCAGGACAGCTACAATGAGCAGTTCTTC. Translating it yields CASSLIQDSYNEQFF. This rearrangement joins TRBV4-1 to TRBJ2-1; a possible D gene is TRBD1 (6 bases). The CDR3 extends over 15 amino acids. The germline gives CDR1 MGHRA, CDR2 YSYEKL. V lost 4 bases, J lost 3 bases, and 13 bases lay in between.